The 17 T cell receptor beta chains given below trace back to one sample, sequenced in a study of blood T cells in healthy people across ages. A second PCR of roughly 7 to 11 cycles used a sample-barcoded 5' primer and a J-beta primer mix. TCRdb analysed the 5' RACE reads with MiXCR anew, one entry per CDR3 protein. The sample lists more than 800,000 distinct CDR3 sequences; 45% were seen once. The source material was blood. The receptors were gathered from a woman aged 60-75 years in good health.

The CDR3, as DNA: TGTGCCAGCAGTGAAAACAGGGAGACCCAGTACTTC. This sequence encodes CASSENRETQYF. V is TRBV6-1 and J is TRBJ2-5; TRBD1 is a possible D gene (5 bases). This CDR3 has 12 amino acids. The V gene lost 2 bases and the J gene lost 5 bases, with 6 bases spanning the gap. Per the germline V gene, CDR1 is MNHNS and CDR2 is SASEGT.

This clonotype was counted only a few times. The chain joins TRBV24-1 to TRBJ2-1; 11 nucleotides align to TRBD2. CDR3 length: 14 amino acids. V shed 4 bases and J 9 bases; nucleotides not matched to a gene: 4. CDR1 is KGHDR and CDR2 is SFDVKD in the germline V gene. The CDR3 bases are TGTGCCACCAGTGACCTCGGACTAGCGGGTGAGCAGTTCTTC. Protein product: CATSDLGLAGEQFF.

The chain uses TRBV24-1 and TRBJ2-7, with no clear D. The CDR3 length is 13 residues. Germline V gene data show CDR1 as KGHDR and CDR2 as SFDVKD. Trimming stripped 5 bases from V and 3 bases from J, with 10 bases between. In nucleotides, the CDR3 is TGTGCCACCAGTGGGCTATCCAGCTACGAGCAGTACTTC. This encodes CATSGLSSYEQYF.

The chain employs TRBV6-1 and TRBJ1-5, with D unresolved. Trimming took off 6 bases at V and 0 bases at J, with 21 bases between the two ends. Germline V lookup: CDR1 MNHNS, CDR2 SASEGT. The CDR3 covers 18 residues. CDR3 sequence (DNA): TGTGCCAGCAGCCCCGATCCCTCTGTTCTCTATAGCAATCAGCCCCAGCATTTT. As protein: CASSPDPSVLYSNQPQHF.

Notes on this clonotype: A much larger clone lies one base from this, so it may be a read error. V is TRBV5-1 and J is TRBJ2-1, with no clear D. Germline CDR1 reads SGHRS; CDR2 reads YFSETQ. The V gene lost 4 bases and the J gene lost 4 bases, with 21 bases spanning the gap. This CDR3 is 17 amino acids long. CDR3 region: CASSPGLGGGVYNEQFF. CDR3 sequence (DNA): TGCGCCAGCAGCCCCGGGCTCGGCGGTGGTGTTTACAATGAGCAGTTCTTC.

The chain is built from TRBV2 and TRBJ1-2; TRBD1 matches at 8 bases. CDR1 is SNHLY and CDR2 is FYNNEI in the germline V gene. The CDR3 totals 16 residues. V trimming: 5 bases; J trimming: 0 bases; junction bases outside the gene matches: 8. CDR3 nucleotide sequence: TGTGCCAGCAGTCGCGACAGGGGTCCCTCTAACTATGGCTACACCTTC. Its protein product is CASSRDRGPSNYGYTF.

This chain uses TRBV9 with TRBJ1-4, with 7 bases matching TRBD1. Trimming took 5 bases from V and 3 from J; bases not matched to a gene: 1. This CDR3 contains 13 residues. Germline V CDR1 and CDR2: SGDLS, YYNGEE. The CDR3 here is CASSTGANEKLFF. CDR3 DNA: TGTGCCAGCAGTACAGGGGCTAATGAAAAACTGTTTTTT. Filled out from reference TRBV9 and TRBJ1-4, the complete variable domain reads DSGVTQTPKHLITATGQRVTLRCSPRSGDLSVYWYQQSLDQGLQFLIQYYNGEERAKGNILERFSAQQFPDLHSELNLSSLELGDSALYFCASSTGANEKLFFGSGTQLSVL.

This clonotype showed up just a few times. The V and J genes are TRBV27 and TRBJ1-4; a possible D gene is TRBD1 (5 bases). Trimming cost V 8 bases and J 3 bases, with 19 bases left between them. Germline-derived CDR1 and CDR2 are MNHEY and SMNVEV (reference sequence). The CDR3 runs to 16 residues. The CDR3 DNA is TGTGCCAGCGCGATGCAGGGTAGGATGGCTAATGAAAAACTGTTTTTT. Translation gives CASAMQGRMANEKLFF.

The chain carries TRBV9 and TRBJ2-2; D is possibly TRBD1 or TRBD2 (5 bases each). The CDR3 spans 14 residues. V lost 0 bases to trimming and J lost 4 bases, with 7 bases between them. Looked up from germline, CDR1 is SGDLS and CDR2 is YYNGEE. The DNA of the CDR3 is TGTGCCAGCAGCGTAGTGGGGACCACCGGGGAGCTGTTTTTT. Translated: CASSVVGTTGELFF. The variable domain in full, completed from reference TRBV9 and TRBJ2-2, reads DSGVTQTPKHLITATGQRVTLRCSPRSGDLSVYWYQQSLDQGLQFLIQYYNGEERAKGNILERFSAQQFPDLHSELNLSSLELGDSALYFCASSVVGTTGELFFGEGSRLTVL.

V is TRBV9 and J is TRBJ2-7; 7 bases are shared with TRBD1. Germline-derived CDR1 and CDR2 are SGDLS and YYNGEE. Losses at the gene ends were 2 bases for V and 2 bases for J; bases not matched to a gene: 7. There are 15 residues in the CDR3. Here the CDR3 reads CASSVTGTDAYEQYF. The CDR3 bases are TGTGCCAGCAGCGTGACCGGGACAGACGCCTACGAGCAGTACTTC.

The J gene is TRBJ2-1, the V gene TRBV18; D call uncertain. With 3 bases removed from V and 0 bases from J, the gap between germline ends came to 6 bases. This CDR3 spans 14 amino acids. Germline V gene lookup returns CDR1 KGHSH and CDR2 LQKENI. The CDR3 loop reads CASSPGISYNEQFF. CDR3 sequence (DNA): TGTGCCAGCTCACCTGGGATCTCCTACAATGAGCAGTTCTTC.

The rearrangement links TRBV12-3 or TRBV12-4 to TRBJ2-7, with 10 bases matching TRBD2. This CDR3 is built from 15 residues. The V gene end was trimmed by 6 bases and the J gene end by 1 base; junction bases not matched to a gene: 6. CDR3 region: CASRGSGRNSYEQYF. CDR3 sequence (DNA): TGTGCCAGCAGAGGTAGCGGGAGGAATTCCTACGAGCAGTACTTC.

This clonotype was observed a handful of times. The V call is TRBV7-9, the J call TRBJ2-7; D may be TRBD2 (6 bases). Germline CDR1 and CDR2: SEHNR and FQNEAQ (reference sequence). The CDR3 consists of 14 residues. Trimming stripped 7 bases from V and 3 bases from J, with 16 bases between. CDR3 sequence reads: CASNPGGAYYEQYF. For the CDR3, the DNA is TGTGCCAGCAACCCCGGGGGAGCGTACTACGAGCAGTACTTC.

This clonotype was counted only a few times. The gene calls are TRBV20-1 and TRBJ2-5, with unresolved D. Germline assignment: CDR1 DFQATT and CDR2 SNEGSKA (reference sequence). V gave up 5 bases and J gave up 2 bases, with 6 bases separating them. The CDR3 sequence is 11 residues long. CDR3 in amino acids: CSAEKQETQYF. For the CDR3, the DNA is TGCAGTGCTGAGAAACAAGAGACCCAGTACTTC.

For the CDR3, the DNA is TGTGCCACCAGCTACCCCCTGAGACAGGGGGCTCAGCCCCAGCATTTT. Translated, it gives CATSYPLRQGAQPQHF. The chain couples TRBV15 to TRBJ1-5; 10 bases are shared with TRBD1. The CDR3 contains 16 residues. The J segment lost 6 bases and the V segment lost 5 bases, leaving 10 bases of the junction unmatched. The germline V gene has CDR1 LNHNV and CDR2 YYDKDF (reference sequence).

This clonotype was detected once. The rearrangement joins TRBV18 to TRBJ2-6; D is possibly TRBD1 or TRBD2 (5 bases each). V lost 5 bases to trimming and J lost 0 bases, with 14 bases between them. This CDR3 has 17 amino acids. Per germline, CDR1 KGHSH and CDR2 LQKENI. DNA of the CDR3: TGTGCCAGCTCATCCGAGTTTGGGGGCTCTGGGGCCAACGTCCTGACTTTC. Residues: CASSSEFGGSGANVLTF.

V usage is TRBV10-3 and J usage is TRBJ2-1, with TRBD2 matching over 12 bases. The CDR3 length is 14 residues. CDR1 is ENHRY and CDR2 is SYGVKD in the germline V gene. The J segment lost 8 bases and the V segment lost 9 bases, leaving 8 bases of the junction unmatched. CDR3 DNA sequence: TGTGCCATTACTACCGGGACTAGCGGGTATGAGCAGTTCTTC. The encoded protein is CAITTGTSGYEQFF.